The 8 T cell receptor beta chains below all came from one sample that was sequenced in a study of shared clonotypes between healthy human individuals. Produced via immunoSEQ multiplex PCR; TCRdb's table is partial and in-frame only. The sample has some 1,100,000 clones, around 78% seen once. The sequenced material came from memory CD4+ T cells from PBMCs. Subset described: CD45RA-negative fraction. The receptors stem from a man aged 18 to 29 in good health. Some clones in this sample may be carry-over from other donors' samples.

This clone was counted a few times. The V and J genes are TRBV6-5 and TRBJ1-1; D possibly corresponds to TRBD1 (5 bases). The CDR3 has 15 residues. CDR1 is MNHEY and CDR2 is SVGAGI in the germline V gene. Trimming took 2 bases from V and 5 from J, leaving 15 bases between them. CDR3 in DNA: TGTGCCAGCAGTTACAGGGGATTGGGAGGGACTGAAGCTTTCTTT. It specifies CASSYRGLGGTEAFF.

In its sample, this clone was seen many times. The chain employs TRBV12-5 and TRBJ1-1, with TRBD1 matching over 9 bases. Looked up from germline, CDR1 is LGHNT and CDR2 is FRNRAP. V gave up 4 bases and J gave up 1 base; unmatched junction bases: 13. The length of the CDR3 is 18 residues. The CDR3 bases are TGTGCTAGTGGTTGGATGGGACAGGGTGCGGGGAAGAACACTGAAGCTTTCTTT. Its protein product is CASGWMGQGAGKNTEAFF.

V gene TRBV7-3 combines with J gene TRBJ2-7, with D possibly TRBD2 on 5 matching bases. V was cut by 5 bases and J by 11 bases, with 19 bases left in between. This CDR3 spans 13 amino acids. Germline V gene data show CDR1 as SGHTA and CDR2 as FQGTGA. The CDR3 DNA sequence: TGTGCCAGCAGCACCGGGGAGTGGGAACATAAGTACTTC. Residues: CASSTGEWEHKYF.

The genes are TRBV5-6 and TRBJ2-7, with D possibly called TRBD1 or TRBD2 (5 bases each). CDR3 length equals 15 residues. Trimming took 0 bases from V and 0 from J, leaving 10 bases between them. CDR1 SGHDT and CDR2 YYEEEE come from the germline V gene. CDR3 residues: CASSLVGALSYEQYF. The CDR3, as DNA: TGTGCCAGCAGCTTGGTCGGGGCCCTCTCCTACGAGCAGTACTTC. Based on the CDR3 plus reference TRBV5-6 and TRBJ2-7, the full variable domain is DAGVTQSPTHLIKTRGQQVTLRCSPKSGHDTVSWYQQALGQGPQFIFQYYEEEERQRGNFPDRFSGHQFPNYSSELNVNALLLGDSALYLCASSLVGALSYEQYFGPGTRLTVT.

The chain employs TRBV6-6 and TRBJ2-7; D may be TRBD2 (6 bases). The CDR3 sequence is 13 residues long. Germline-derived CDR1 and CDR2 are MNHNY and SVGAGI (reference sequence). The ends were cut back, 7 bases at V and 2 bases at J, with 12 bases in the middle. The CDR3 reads CASTWDSPYEQYF. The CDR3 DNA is TGTGCCAGCACCTGGGACTCCCCCTACGAGCAGTACTTC.

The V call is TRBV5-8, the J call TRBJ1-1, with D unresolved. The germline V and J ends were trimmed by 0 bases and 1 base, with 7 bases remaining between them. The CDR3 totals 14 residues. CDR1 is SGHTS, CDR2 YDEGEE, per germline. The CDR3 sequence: CASSLVSGNTEAFF. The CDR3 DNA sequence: TGTGCCAGCAGCTTGGTCTCGGGGAACACTGAAGCTTTCTTT.

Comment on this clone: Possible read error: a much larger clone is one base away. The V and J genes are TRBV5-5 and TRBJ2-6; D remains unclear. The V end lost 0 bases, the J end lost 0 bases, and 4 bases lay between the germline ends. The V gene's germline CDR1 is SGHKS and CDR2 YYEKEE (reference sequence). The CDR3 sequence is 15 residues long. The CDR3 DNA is TGTGCCAGCAGCTTGGGGGGCTCTGGGGCCAACGTCCTGACTTTC. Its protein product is CASSLGGSGANVLTF.

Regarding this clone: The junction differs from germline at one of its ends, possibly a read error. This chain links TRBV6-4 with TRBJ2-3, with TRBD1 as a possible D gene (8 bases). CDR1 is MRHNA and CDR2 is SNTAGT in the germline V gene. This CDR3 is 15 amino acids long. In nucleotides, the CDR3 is TGTGCCAGCAGCCAACAGGGGGGGGATTTGGATACGCGGTATTTT. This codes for CASSQQGGDLDTRYF.